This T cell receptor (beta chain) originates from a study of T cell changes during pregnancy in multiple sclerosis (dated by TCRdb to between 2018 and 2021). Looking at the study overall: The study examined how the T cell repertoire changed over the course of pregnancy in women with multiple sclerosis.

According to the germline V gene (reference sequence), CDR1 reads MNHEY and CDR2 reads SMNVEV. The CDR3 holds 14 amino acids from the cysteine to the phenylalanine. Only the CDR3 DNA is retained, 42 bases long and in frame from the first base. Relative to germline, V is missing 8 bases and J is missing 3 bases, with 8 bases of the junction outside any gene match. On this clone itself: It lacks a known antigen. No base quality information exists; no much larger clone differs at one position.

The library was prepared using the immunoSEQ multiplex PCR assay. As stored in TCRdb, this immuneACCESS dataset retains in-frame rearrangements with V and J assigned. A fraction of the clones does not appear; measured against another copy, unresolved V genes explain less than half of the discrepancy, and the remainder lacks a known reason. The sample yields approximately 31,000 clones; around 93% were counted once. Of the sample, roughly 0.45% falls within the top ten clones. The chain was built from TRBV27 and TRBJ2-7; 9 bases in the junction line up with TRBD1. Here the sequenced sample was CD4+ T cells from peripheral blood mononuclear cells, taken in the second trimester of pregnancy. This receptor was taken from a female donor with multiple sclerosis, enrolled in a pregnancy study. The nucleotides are TGTGCCAGCTCACGGGACAGGGATTTCTACGAGCAGTACTTC. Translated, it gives CASSRDRDFYEQYF.